The clone carrying this T cell receptor beta chain was detected only a few times. This sample was taken from a study of OX40 agonist ivuxolimab in advanced cancers. The CDR3 contains 13 residues. Looked up from germline, CDR1 is GTSNPN and CDR2 is SVGIG (reference sequence). V was pared by 0 bases and J by 7 bases, with 12 bases between. Assay used: immunoSEQ multiplex PCR; TCRdb lists only in-frame clones, some missing. This repertoire shows 65,000 to 100,000 clones, about 88% found once; its top ten account for over 5%. The chain recombines TRBV30 with TRBJ1-2; no reliable D call. The origin of this receptor is an adult with an advanced solid tumor such as melanoma, head and neck, liver or kidney cancer. The sequencing here drew on CD4+ or CD8+ T cells sorted from blood, taken in a trial of the OX40 agonist ivuxolimab. This chain's CDR3 is CAWSVPVRSGYTF. The CDR3 DNA reads as TGTGCCTGGAGTGTACCTGTTCGGAGTGGCTACACCTTC.